These T cell receptor beta chains were read from a single sample in a study of somatic mutations in cytotoxic T cells in rheumatoid arthritis. Libraries were prepared by immunoSEQ multiplex PCR; TCRdb keeps only in-frame clonotypes and omits some of them. The sample carries around 16,000 clones, approximately 82% recorded once. Sequencing input: CD8+ T cells sorted from blood. These receptors all stem from a woman between 45 and 65 years old with rheumatoid arthritis. Each CDR3 is given with its conserved first and last residue. A D gene is named only where the DNA matches it firmly. Where a row states a size, it is once, few, many or the class of an expanded clone; other rows omit it.

>TRBV11-2|TRBJ2-5|TRBD1|-
TGTGCCAGCAGTTTGGGACAGGGTCGGGAGACCCAGTACTTC
CASSLGQGRETQYF
>TRBV6-6|TRBJ1-2|TRBD1|-
TGTGCCAGCAGTTACTCTCCGACAGGGGATGGCTACACCTTC
CASSYSPTGDGYTF
>TRBV10-2|TRBJ1-2|-|-
TGCGCCAGCAGTGACCAAGACTCCTATGGCTACACCTTC
CASSDQDSYGYTF
>TRBV7-3|TRBJ2-1|-|-
TGTGCCAGCAGCCTTTACGGGGGTCAGAGCTCCTACAATGAGCAGTTCTTC
CASSLYGGQSSYNEQFF
>TRBV7-6|TRBJ2-7|TRBD1|-
TGTGCCAGCAGCGGCCCGGGACAGGGGCCTAGAGAGCAGTACTTC
CASSGPGQGPREQYF
>TRBV9|TRBJ2-1|TRBD2|once
TGTGCCAGCAGCGTAGGACCTGGACTAGCGGGAGGAATCAATGAGCAGTTCTTC
CASSVGPGLAGGINEQFF
>TRBV2|TRBJ1-3|TRBD1|-
TGTGCCAGCAGCGCCGGGACAGCCCGCTCTGGAAACACCATATATTTT
CASSAGTARSGNTIYF
>TRBV11-2|TRBJ1-6|-|-
TGTGCCAGCAGCCTAGGGTGGCAAGATAATTCACCCCTCCACTTT
CASSLGWQDNSPLHF
>TRBV11-3|TRBJ1-1|TRBD1|once
TGTGCCAGCAGCCCGACAGGGGGCGCTGAAGCTTTCTTT
CASSPTGGAEAFF
>TRBV15|TRBJ2-1|TRBD1|-
TGTGCCACCAGCGGGGACAGCAATGAGCAGTTCTTC
CATSGDSNEQFF
>TRBV4-3|TRBJ2-2|TRBD2|-
TGCGCCAGCAGCCAAGGTCTAGCGGGAGGTAGTACCGGGGAGCTGTTTTTT
CASSQGLAGGSTGELFF
>TRBV28|TRBJ2-1|TRBD2|-
TGTGCCAGCAGTATACCTAGCGGGGGGGACAGGAGCTCCTACAATGAGCAGTTCTTC
CASSIPSGGDRSSYNEQFF
>TRBV9|TRBJ2-1|-|-
TGTGCCAGCAGCACGGAGACCGAGCAGTTCTTC
CASSTETEQFF
>TRBV13|TRBJ2-2|-|once
TGTGCCAGCAGCTTATCCCCTAGCGTTGGCGGGGAGCTGTTTTTT
CASSLSPSVGGELFF
>TRBV2|TRBJ1-6|-|-
TGTGCCAGCAGTTATAAGGACAGAGGGAATTCACCCCTCCACTTT
CASSYKDRGNSPLHF
>TRBV6-6|TRBJ2-1|-|-
TGTGCCAGCATTCCTCGGCCTGGCTACAATGAGCAGTTCTTC
CASIPRPGYNEQFF
>TRBV9|TRBJ1-6|-|-
TGTGCCAGCAGCCCAGAGCCAGGAACCTCCTATAATTCACCCCTCCACTTT
CASSPEPGTSYNSPLHF
>TRBV27|TRBJ2-1|-|-
TGTGCCAGCAGCCCGGCGGGACAGTACAATGAGCAGTTCTTC
CASSPAGQYNEQFF
>TRBV23-1|TRBJ1-1|-|-
TGCGCCAGGACAGGATACCCCATGAACACTGAAGCTTTCTTT
CARTGYPMNTEAFF
>TRBV19|TRBJ1-1|-|few
TGTGCCAGTAGTAGCGACGGTCCTGAAGCTTTCTTT
CASSSDGPEAFF
>TRBV7-6|TRBJ2-1|-|-
TGTGCCAGCAGCTTTGGTATCGAGCAGTTCTTC
CASSFGIEQFF
>TRBV25-1|TRBJ2-1|-|-
TGTGCCAGCAGTACTGGGGCCTACAATGAGCAGTTCTTC
CASSTGAYNEQFF
>TRBV4-2|TRBJ2-6|-|-
TGTGCCAGCAGCCAAGAGGCGACAGTCTCTGGGGCCAACGTCCTGACTTTC
CASSQEATVSGANVLTF
>TRBV5-1|TRBJ1-4|-|-
TGCGCCAGCATGCCGGGGGGGGGAACTAATGAAAAACTGTTTTTT
CASMPGGGTNEKLFF
>TRBV28|TRBJ2-1|TRBD1|once
TGTGCCAGCAGTTTACCGGGACAGGGGGCTAATGAGCAGTTCTTC
CASSLPGQGANEQFF
>TRBV30|TRBJ1-5|-|-
TGTGCCTGGAGTGGTGGTGTTGGCGATCAGCCCCAGCATTTT
CAWSGGVGDQPQHF
>TRBV13|TRBJ1-4|TRBD1|-
TGTGCCAGCAGTGCAGACAGGGACGCAACTAATGAAAAACTGTTTTTT
CASSADRDATNEKLFF
>TRBV19|TRBJ2-3|-|once
TGTGCCAGTAGTATATGCGCAGTTACAGATACGCAGTATTTT
CASSICAVTDTQYF
>TRBV27|TRBJ2-1|TRBD2|-
TGTGCCAGCAGTTTCCTCCCCGGGACTAGCGGGAAAATGGGCTGGGGTGAGCAGTTCTTC
CASSFLPGTSGKMGWGEQFF
>TRBV19|TRBJ2-1|TRBD2|-
TGTGCCAGTAGTGTCGCTAGCGGGAGGGTGTATGAGCAGTTCTTC
CASSVASGRVYEQFF
>TRBV15|TRBJ1-5|-|-
TGTGCCACCAGCAGAGATTTGGGGGCCCTTCAGCCCCAGCATTTT
CATSRDLGALQPQHF
>TRBV6-4|TRBJ1-2|-|-
TGTGCCAGCAGTGACTATGGAACGGGAGGCTACACCTTC
CASSDYGTGGYTF
>TRBV28|TRBJ2-1|TRBD2|-
TGTGCCAGCAGTTTATCTACTAGCGGGACCTACAATGAGCAGTTCTTC
CASSLSTSGTYNEQFF
>TRBV19|TRBJ2-1|TRBD2|-
TGTGCCAGTAGTAGGGGACTAGCGCCTAATGAGCAGTTCTTC
CASSRGLAPNEQFF
>TRBV15|TRBJ2-7|-|-
TGTGCCACCAGCAGAGGGACGGAAACCTACGAGCAGTACTTC
CATSRGTETYEQYF
>TRBV19|TRBJ1-4|TRBD1|-
TGTGCCAGTAGTATAAAGATAGTACCGTGGGACAGGGCGACTAATGAAAAACTGTTTTTT
CASSIKIVPWDRATNEKLFF
>TRBV11-1|TRBJ2-5|-|-
TGTGCCAGCAGCACAAGGGGGGGAGACCCCGTCTCTCAGTACTTC
CASSTRGGDPVSQYF
>TRBV29-1|TRBJ2-1|TRBD1|-
TGCAGCGTTGGTGGGGTCCGGGGACAGGGGTGGGATGAGCAGTTCTTC
CSVGGVRGQGWDEQFF
>TRBV7-6|TRBJ2-7|TRBD1|-
TGTGCCAGCAGCTTAGGGGAGGGACAGGGGCACTACGAGCAGTACTTC
CASSLGEGQGHYEQYF